The entry below gives a single TCR beta chain sequence along with its context. Authors' methods: For nucleated cells, counts were estimated from reference gene primer amplification. Assay used: immunoSEQ multiplex PCR; TCRdb lists only in-frame clones, some missing. V and J calls and clone size are copied from that table; D and trimming were computed from the DNA. This sample carries approximately 170,000 clones, about 86% of them seen once, and the ten largest clones take around 6.5%. These data are taken from a study of blood T cell repertoires in COVID-19. The germline CDR1 and CDR2 sequences are SGHAT and FQNNGV. J lost 3 bases, V lost 3 bases, and 7 bases had no gene match. CDR3 length equals 17 residues.

J is TRBJ2-1 and V is TRBV11-2, with TRBD2 matching 11 bases. The source of this sequence is a woman of 80 years or more in a cohort sampled during active or convalescent COVID-19. The sample taken for sequencing was peripheral blood. The DNA for the CDR3 is TGTGCCAGCAGCTTGCCCGGGGGACTAGCGGTCTACAATGAGCAGTTCTTC. Translating it yields CASSLPGGLAVYNEQFF.